Shown below are 24 T cell receptor beta chains from a single sample sequenced in a study of T cell repertoires in cytomegalovirus infection. These receptors have no known antigen. TCRdb processed the reads anew with MiXCR; each CDR3 protein has one entry. The sample consists of 680,000 or so distinct CDR3 sequences, around 35% of them appearing once. The material sequenced was cultured PBMCs, taken from culture after CMV antigen stimulation. The receptors were gathered from a human donor in good health (CMV status not recorded). Some clones in this sample may be carry-over from other donors' samples.

The chain joins TRBV24-1 to TRBJ2-2, with D hard to call. V was trimmed by 0 bases and J by 8 bases, leaving 6 bases between them. Germline V gene sequence: CDR1 KGHDR, CDR2 SFDVKD. CDR3 size: 13 residues. The CDR3 region is CATSDLFEGELFF. In DNA form, the CDR3 reads TGTGCCACCAGTGATTTGTTTGAGGGGGAGCTGTTTTTT.

The chain combines TRBV15 with TRBJ2-3; 9 positions agree with TRBD2. CDR3 length: 17 residues. V gave up 5 bases and J gave up 5 bases; unmatched junction bases: 14. CDR1 and CDR2 (germline): LNHNV, YYDKDF (reference sequence). The CDR3 loop reads CATSPGGGRASGDTQYF. CDR3 coding DNA: TGTGCCACCAGCCCCGGGGGCGGGAGGGCCTCGGGAGATACGCAGTATTTT.

In this sample, this clonotype turned up a few times. CDR3 coding DNA: TGTGCCAGCAGGATCGGGACGGGACCCTACGAGCAGTACTTC. It is translated as CASRIGTGPYEQYF. This chain uses TRBV12-3 or TRBV12-4 with TRBJ2-7; D is tentatively TRBD1 or TRBD2 (5 bases each). This CDR3 spans 14 amino acids. V lost 6 bases and J lost 2, with 14 bases in between.

The chain is built from TRBV9 and TRBJ2-5; 12 positions match TRBD2. CDR1 and CDR2 from the germline V gene are SGDLS and YYNGEE. The V segment lost 0 bases and the J segment 7 bases; nucleotides outside the gene matches: 7. CDR3 size: 16 residues. CDR3 DNA sequence: TGTGCCAGCAGCGTAGCGGCTAGCGGGGGGGCTGGGACCCAGTACTTC. Protein: CASSVAASGGAGTQYF.

This rearrangement joins TRBV20-1 to TRBJ1-4; TRBD1 aligns across 9 bases. The CDR3 runs 14 residues. The V gene's germline CDR1 is DFQATT and CDR2 SNEGSKA (reference sequence). Trimming cost V 4 bases and J 8 bases; bases outside gene matches: 8. Here the CDR3 reads CSANEGQGREKLFF. CDR3 DNA sequence: TGCAGTGCTAATGAGGGACAGGGTCGGGAAAAACTGTTTTTT.

This clonotype came up many times. J is TRBJ1-1 and V is TRBV7-8; D gene uncertain. V lost 4 bases, J lost 11 bases, and 17 bases lay in between. CDR3 length equals 13 residues. Germline V gene data show CDR1 as SGHVS and CDR2 as FQNEAQ. CDR3 protein: CASSYRSGLEAFF. CDR3 nucleotides: TGTGCCAGCAGCTACCGTTCCGGCCTTGAGGCTTTCTTT.

This clonotype occurred a few times. The rearrangement links TRBV10-3 to TRBJ2-7; maybe TRBD2 (6 bases). Germline-derived CDR1 and CDR2 are ENHRY and SYGVKD. There are 17 residues in the CDR3. Trimming removed 0 bases at V and 3 bases at J, with 18 bases between. The CDR3 protein is CAISESIFAGNNYEQYF. CDR3 nucleotides: TGTGCCATCAGTGAGTCGATCTTCGCGGGGAATAACTACGAGCAGTACTTC.

This chain links TRBV19 with TRBJ1-2, with unresolved D. The V and J ends lost 4 bases and 5 bases respectively, with 14 bases between them. In germline, CDR1 is LNHDA, CDR2 SQIVND (reference sequence). This CDR3 region has 14 residues. The CDR3: CASSSKSYTYGYTF. Here the CDR3 DNA reads TGTGCCAGTAGTAGCAAATCTTACACGTATGGCTACACCTTC.

On this clonotype: Germline is not matched at one junction end, which may reflect a read error. The rearrangement joins TRBV5-3 to TRBJ2-3; D is tentatively TRBD1 or TRBD2 (5 bases each). TRBV5-3 is reported as an ORF; its role is uncertain. The CDR3 is 14 amino acids. This CDR3 is CASSLEVGEDTQYF. The CDR3 nucleotides are TGTGCCAGCAGCTTGGAAGTGGGGGAAGATACGCAGTATTTT.

The chain recombines TRBV12-3 or TRBV12-4 with TRBJ1-3, with unresolved D. The CDR3 spans 14 residues. Trimming took 0 bases from V and 2 from J, leaving 5 bases between them. The chain's CDR3 is CASSLALPGNTIYF. Written as DNA, the CDR3 is TGTGCCAGCAGTTTAGCGTTGCCTGGAAACACCATATATTTT.

As concerns this clonotype: This could be a read error, since a much larger clone is one nucleotide away. This chain joins TRBV7-2 and TRBJ2-1, with TRBD2 identical over 15 bases. The CDR3 sequence is 13 residues long. Germline V gives CDR1 SGHTA, CDR2 FQGNSA. CDR3 sequence (DNA): TGTGCCAGCAGCTCCGGACTAGCGGGAGGGCAGATCTTC. This translates into CASSSGLAGGQIF. Based on the CDR3 plus reference TRBV7-2 and TRBJ2-1, the full variable domain is GAGVSQSPSNKVTEKGKDVELRCDPISGHTALYWYRQSLGQGLEFLIYFQGNSAPDKSGLPSDRFSAERTGGSVSTLTIQRTQQEDSAVYLCASSSGLAGGQIFGPGTRLTVL.

This chain links TRBV6-2 or TRBV6-3 with TRBJ2-1, with 7 bases lining up with TRBD2. Unmatched junction bases numbered 11, after V lost 11 bases and J lost 4 bases. CDR1 is MNHEY and CDR2 is SVGEGT in the germline V gene. The CDR3 is 14 amino acids. CDR3: CAGGTTGVYNEQFF. CDR3 sequence (DNA): TGTGCCGGGGGGACTACCGGGGTTTACAATGAGCAGTTCTTC.

J is TRBJ2-1 and V is TRBV2; no clear D gene. CDR3 length: 14 residues. With 5 bases removed from V and 5 bases from J, the gap between germline ends came to 13 bases. Germline V lookup: CDR1 SNHLY, CDR2 FYNNEI. CDR3: CASSIGPEDNEQFF. CDR3 DNA sequence: TGTGCCAGCAGTATAGGTCCGGAAGACAATGAGCAGTTCTTC.

The chain employs TRBV7-1 and TRBJ2-6; D is possibly TRBD2 (6 bases). TRBV7-1 is annotated as an ORF whose role is uncertain. The CDR3 runs to 19 residues. The V gene lost 5 bases and the J gene lost 0 bases, with 20 bases spanning the gap. The CDR3 region has the DNA TGTGCCAGCAGCCCCTGGGGGGACGGCCCGTCCTCTGGGGCCAACGTCCTGACTTTC. Translation gives CASSPWGDGPSSGANVLTF.

The chain links TRBV2 to TRBJ2-7; D assignment may be TRBD1 or TRBD2 (5 bases each). CDR1 SNHLY and CDR2 FYNNEI come from the germline V gene. CDR3 length equals 13 residues. V was trimmed by 10 bases and J by 7 bases, leaving 20 bases between them. CDR3 sequence: CATTGTPAKEQYF. The CDR3 region has the DNA TGTGCCACCACCGGGACCCCCGCTAAGGAGCAGTACTTC.

This clonotype was picked up a small number of times. This chain connects TRBV7-2 to TRBJ2-7, with 8 bases aligning to TRBD1. CDR1 SGHTA and CDR2 FQGNSA come from the germline V gene. Losses at the gene ends were 4 bases for V and 4 bases for J; bases not matched to a gene: 9. The CDR3 spans 15 residues. The CDR3 is CASSSKGQERYEQYF. In nucleotides, the CDR3 is TGTGCCAGCAGCTCGAAGGGACAGGAGCGTTACGAGCAGTACTTC.

The chain has TRBV7-2 and TRBJ2-2; D not resolved. CDR3 length: 14 residues. V was shortened by 2 bases and J by 8 bases, with 12 bases between the two germline ends. Looked up from germline, CDR1 is SGHTA and CDR2 is FQGNSA. Here the CDR3 reads CASSLIRDVGELFF. In DNA form, the CDR3 reads TGTGCCAGCAGCTTAATTCGAGATGTGGGGGAGCTGTTTTTT. The entire variable domain, with the rest obtained from reference TRBV7-2 and TRBJ2-2, is as follows: GAGVSQSPSNKVTEKGKDVELRCDPISGHTALYWYRQSLGQGLEFLIYFQGNSAPDKSGLPSDRFSAERTGGSVSTLTIQRTQQEDSAVYLCASSLIRDVGELFFGEGSRLTVL.

This clonotype was seen more than once but under ten times. The chain employs TRBV5-1 and TRBJ1-5; 7 positions agree with TRBD1. The CDR3 loop spans 19 amino acids. After removal of 3 bases from V and 0 bases from J, the junction contained 15 bases not matched to a gene. Germline loops: CDR1 SGHRS, CDR2 YFSETQ. CDR3 in amino acids: CASSSSPGQVIVSNQPQHF. CDR3 nucleotides: TGCGCCAGCAGCTCCTCCCCTGGACAGGTGATCGTTAGCAATCAGCCCCAGCATTTT.

This clonotype turned up a few times. The chain recombines TRBV27 with TRBJ2-1; 7 bases fit TRBD2. Trimming removed 1 base from V and 0 bases from J; junction bases left unmatched: 9. The CDR3 extends over 18 amino acids. The germline gives CDR1 MNHEY, CDR2 SMNVEV (reference sequence). CDR3 sequence reads: CASSLFPTGGSSYNEQFF. CDR3 DNA: TGTGCCAGCAGTTTATTCCCTACCGGCGGGAGCTCCTACAATGAGCAGTTCTTC.

The J gene is TRBJ2-5, the V gene TRBV7-2; 9 nucleotides agree with TRBD2. Germline values: CDR1 SGHTA, CDR2 FQGNSA. Losses at the gene ends were 1 base for V and 5 bases for J; bases not matched to a gene: 8. The CDR3 runs to 16 residues. CDR3 sequence: CASSLVGRGGRETQYF. DNA of the CDR3: TGTGCCAGCAGCTTAGTGGGGCGGGGGGGCCGGGAGACCCAGTACTTC.

V and J are TRBV7-9 and TRBJ2-7; D is unresolved. The germline gives CDR1 SEHNR, CDR2 FQNEAQ (reference sequence). V was clipped by 2 bases and J by 4 bases, with 6 bases between them. CDR3 length: 12 amino acids. The CDR3 loop is CASSLIDYEQYF. The CDR3 DNA follows: TGTGCCAGCAGCTTAATTGATTACGAGCAGTACTTC.

A remark on this clonotype: An end of the junction differs from the germline gene, which may be a read error. V and J are TRBV5-3 and TRBJ1-1; tentative D call: TRBD1 (5 bases). TRBV5-3 falls under the ORF class, with uncertain function. There are 14 residues in the CDR3. The CDR3 is CASSLIMGGGEAFF. CDR3 bases: TGTGCCAGCAGCTTGATTATGGGGGGAGGAGAAGCTTTCTTT.

This clonotype was seen many times. The V gene is TRBV7-2, the J gene TRBJ2-5; D not resolved. The CDR3 totals 14 residues. CDR1 and CDR2 from the germline V gene are SGHTA and FQGNSA. The V gene lost 2 bases and the J gene lost 1 base, with 8 bases spanning the gap. The CDR3 nucleotides are TGTGCCAGCAGCTTACTAAGAAGCCAAGAGACCCAGTACTTC. It codes for CASSLLRSQETQYF.

The sample holds a few counts of this clonotype. CDR3 amino acids: CASSLVFNQRGYGYTF. The CDR3 bases are TGTGCCAGCAGTTTAGTTTTCAATCAACGGGGCTATGGCTACACCTTC. The chain uses TRBV27 and TRBJ1-2, with D unclear. The CDR3 totals 16 residues. With 2 bases removed from V and 4 bases from J, the gap between germline ends came to 17 bases. CDR1 and CDR2 (germline): MNHEY, SMNVEV (reference sequence).